The 5 T cell receptor beta chains presented below share a single source sample, sequenced in a study of CD8 T cells in Susac syndrome. About 0.45 to 1 ug RNA was reverse transcribed with random hexamers. TCRdb fed the immunoSEQ multiplex PCR reads into MiXCR, producing one record per CDR3 protein. The sample yields 180,000 or so distinct CDR3 sequences, around 95% seen once. Sequenced sample: CD4+ T cells from PBMCs. These receptors originate from a human donor with multiple sclerosis.

This chain joins TRBV20-1 and TRBJ1-3; no definite D call. Germline CDR1 DFQATT, CDR2 SNEGSKA (reference sequence). The CDR3 is made up of 15 amino acids. The V gene lost 0 bases and the J gene lost 2 bases, with 11 bases spanning the gap. In nucleotides, the CDR3 is TGCAGTGCTAGAGATTTTGCATCTACTGGAAACACCATATATTTT. Translating it yields CSARDFASTGNTIYF.

In nucleotides, the CDR3 is TGTGCCGCGGACAGGGCCGGAGGTCAGCCCCAGCATTTT. Its translation is CAADRAGGQPQHF. The rearrangement uses TRBV30 and TRBJ1-5; 8 bases agree with TRBD1. Germline trimming cut 8 bases from V and 6 bases from J; bases unmatched to any gene: 9. Germline V gene data show CDR1 as GTSNPN and CDR2 as SVGIG (reference sequence). This CDR3 comprises 13 residues.

This sequence joins TRBV12-3 or TRBV12-4 and TRBJ1-6; D is possibly TRBD1 (6 bases). The CDR3 is made up of 16 amino acids. Trimming removed 7 bases at V and 6 bases at J, with 19 bases between. This CDR3 is CASNPTGSRANSPLHF. In DNA, the CDR3 is TGTGCCAGCAACCCGACAGGTTCCCGGGCTAATTCACCCCTCCACTTT.

The chain links TRBV29-1 to TRBJ1-1, with D perhaps matching TRBD1 (6 bases). V was cut by 7 bases and J by 4 bases, with 10 bases left in between. Germline assignment: CDR1 SQVTM and CDR2 ANQGSEA. The CDR3 is 11 residues long. CDR3 sequence (DNA): TGCAGCGCAGGACAGTCCACTGAAGCTTTCTTT. Its translation is CSAGQSTEAFF.

This chain connects TRBV30 to TRBJ1-5; 8 bases align to TRBD1. The junction had 3 bases not matched to a gene; V was cut back by 4 bases and J by 4 bases. This CDR3 comprises 13 residues. Germline V gives CDR1 GTSNPN, CDR2 SVGIG (reference sequence). The CDR3 is CAWNRGGNQPQHF. The CDR3 DNA is TGTGCCTGGAACAGGGGGGGAAATCAGCCCCAGCATTTT.